The 11 T cell receptor beta chains below were found in one sample sequenced in a study of blood T cells in healthy people across ages. Next came a second PCR, run for about 7 to 12 cycles, which used a sample-barcoded 5' primer along with a J-beta primer mix. TCRdb processed the 5' RACE reads anew with MiXCR; each CDR3 protein has one entry. Here the sample spans 650,000 to 1,000,000 distinct CDR3 sequences, around 36% being singletons. The sequencing sample was made of blood. Receptor source: a young man in good health.

The chain carries TRBV20-1 and TRBJ1-5; D not certain. This CDR3 is built from 13 residues. Between the trimmed V and J ends, which lost 1 base and 7 bases, there was a span of 11 bases. CDR1 and CDR2 (germline): DFQATT, SNEGSKA (reference sequence). CDR3 bases: TGCAGTGCTAGAGGAGCCAAAGGGCAGCCCCAGCATTTT. Amino acid sequence: CSARGAKGQPQHF.

The chain combines TRBV6-5 with TRBJ1-2; TRBD1 matches 9 bases. The CDR3 contains 14 residues. Trimming removed 6 bases from V and 8 bases from J; junction bases left unmatched: 10. CDR1 and CDR2 (germline): MNHEY, SVGAGI. CDR3 loop: CASRPPGQGGGYTF. CDR3 nucleotides: TGTGCCAGCAGACCACCGGGACAGGGTGGCGGCTACACCTTC.

This chain links TRBV7-9 with TRBJ2-4, with 10 bases matching TRBD2. V gave up 6 bases and J gave up 0 bases; unmatched junction bases: 5. The CDR3 runs 16 residues. Per germline, CDR1 SEHNR and CDR2 FQNEAQ (reference sequence). The CDR3 spells CASRPTSGVAKNIQYF. The CDR3 region has the DNA TGTGCCAGCAGGCCTACTAGCGGGGTAGCCAAAAACATTCAGTACTTC.

The V gene is TRBV18, the J gene TRBJ2-4, with D maybe TRBD1 (5 bases). V lost 2 bases and J lost 0, with 20 bases in between. This CDR3 contains 19 residues. CDR1 KGHSH and CDR2 LQKENI come from the germline V gene. CDR3 nucleotides: TGTGCCAGCTCACCAAGAGCCTTGACAGAGAATCTAGCCAAAAACATTCAGTACTTC. Translation: CASSPRALTENLAKNIQYF.

This clonotype appeared a few times. This chain uses TRBV21-1 with TRBJ2-5; TRBD1, the D gene given by the table, was not confirmed from the DNA. TRBV21-1 is a pseudogene locus. The CDR3 loop spans 15 amino acids. CDR3 region: CASSTRQGWSGTQYF. The CDR3 DNA is TGTGCCAGCAGCACCCGACAGGGTTGGTCCGGGACCCAGTACTTC.

The genes are TRBV28 and TRBJ1-2; 7 positions agree with TRBD1. J was trimmed by 2 bases and V by 4 bases; bases with no gene match: 10. The germline V gene has CDR1 MDHEN and CDR2 SYDVKM. The CDR3 totals 16 residues. The CDR3 DNA is TGTGCCAGCAGTTCCCTCGGGACAGATGTAAACTATGGCTACACCTTC. It translates to CASSSLGTDVNYGYTF.

The CDR3 DNA is TGTGCCAGCAGCTTATATCGTGGGTTGGAGGTTTTCTTT. This encodes CASSLYRGLEVFF. The chain couples TRBV7-8 to TRBJ1-1; D call uncertain. V lost 2 bases to trimming and J lost 13 bases, with 17 bases between them. The CDR3 runs 13 residues. CDR1 SGHVS and CDR2 FQNEAQ come from the germline V gene.

This chain uses TRBV2 with TRBJ2-7; a possible D gene is TRBD1 (6 bases). Looked up from germline, CDR1 is SNHLY and CDR2 is FYNNEI. The V end lost 5 bases, the J end lost 2 bases, and 13 bases lay between the germline ends. The CDR3 runs to 14 residues. DNA for the CDR3: TGTGCCAGCAGTCCAGGGGTGCTACCCTACGAGCAGTACTTC. This sequence encodes CASSPGVLPYEQYF. Using reference TRBV2 and TRBJ2-7 for the parts outside the CDR3, the full variable domain is EPEVTQTPSHQVTQMGQEVILRCVPISNHLYFYWYRQILGQKVEFLVSFYNNEISEKSEIFDDQFSVERPDGSNFTLKIRSTKLEDSAMYFCASSPGVLPYEQYFGPGTRLTVT.

This clonotype was counted a few times. This chain links TRBV3-1 with TRBJ2-2; no definite D call. The V gene lost 1 base and the J gene lost 6 bases, with 12 bases spanning the gap. There are 15 residues in the CDR3. Germline lookup yields CDR1 LGHDT and CDR2 YNNKEL (reference sequence). This CDR3 reads CASSQAWDHPGELFF. The CDR3 coding sequence is TGTGCCAGCAGCCAAGCCTGGGATCATCCCGGGGAGCTGTTTTTT.

V is TRBV28 and J is TRBJ2-5, with a tentative D call TRBD1 (6 bases). The CDR3 spans 13 residues. Trimming removed 4 bases from V and 0 bases from J, with 6 bases in between. CDR1 and CDR2 (germline): MDHEN, SYDVKM. This CDR3 reads CASSSGDQETQYF. The CDR3 nucleotides are TGTGCCAGCAGTTCAGGGGACCAAGAGACCCAGTACTTC.

The chain carries TRBV29-1 and TRBJ2-5; D is possibly TRBD1 (6 bases). Per germline, CDR1 SQVTM and CDR2 ANQGSEA. V was clipped by 4 bases and J by 11 bases, with 17 bases between them. The CDR3 extends over 12 amino acids. CDR3 sequence reads: CSVGGPGNEQYF. Written as DNA, the CDR3 is TGCAGCGTTGGGGGGCCAGGCAATGAGCAGTACTTC.